This T cell receptor beta chain was obtained from a study of PD-1 and CTLA-4 blockade in melanoma. Germline CDR1 ENHRY, CDR2 SYGVKD. V was clipped by 6 bases and J by 4 bases; unmatched bases: 6. The CDR3 is 14 residues long. Some clones are missing from TCRdb's copy, which holds only in-frame ones; the method was immunoSEQ multiplex PCR. The sample records 25,000 to 35,000 clones, about 89% being singletons. This clonotype was sampled from a human donor with melanoma. Sequencing was performed on CD8+ T cells from peripheral blood, taken before anti-PD-1 treatment. The chain uses TRBV10-3 and TRBJ2-7, with TRBD1 matching over 10 bases. The CDR3 reads CAISPGQGFYEQYF. Written as DNA, the CDR3 is TGTGCCATCAGCCCGGGACAGGGGTTTTACGAGCAGTACTTC.